These T cell receptor beta chains were read from a single sample in a study of CD8+CD57+ T cells in acquired aplastic anemia. TCRdb called the reads again in MiXCR, with one record for every CDR3 protein. The repertoire includes approximately 100,000 distinct CDR3 sequences, roughly two thirds of them detected once, and 65% sits in the top ten. The sample comprised sorted CD4+, CD8+, or CD8+CD57+ T cells (not recorded which) from PBMCs. The receptor set was obtained from a human donor with aplastic anemia. The CDR3 runs from the conserved cysteine through the conserved F or W. D genes are given only for firm matches. Size is stated for part of the rows, as once, few or many counts, or as a class when the clone is expanded.

TRBV20-1,NA,NA,TRBJ1-1,TGCAGTGCTAGCCCTCTAGACCTTTCGAACACTGAAGCTTTCTTT,CSASPLDLSNTEAFF
TRBV10-3,TRBD2,NA,TRBJ2-5,TGTGCCGCCGGATCGGGGGGATGGGACCAAGAGACCCAGTACTTC,CAAGSGGWDQETQYF
TRBV20-1,TRBD1,few,TRBJ1-6,TGCAGTGCCCGGGTGCGGACAGGGTGGAATTCACCCCTCCACTTT,CSARVRTGWNSPLHF
TRBV9,NA,NA,TRBJ1-6,TGTGCCAGCACCCCCGGGGAGAATTCACCCCTCCACTTT,CASTPGENSPLHF
TRBV27,NA,few,TRBJ2-3,TGTGCCAGCAACTCTAACACAGATACGCAGTATTTT,CASNSNTDTQYF
TRBV2,TRBD1,NA,TRBJ1-2,TGTGCCAGCCGATTGACAGGGGGAGCGGGAGGCTACACCTTC,CASRLTGGAGGYTF
TRBV27,NA,few,TRBJ1-1,TGTGCCAGCAGTTTTGCTATGGACACTGAAGCTTTCTTT,CASSFAMDTEAFF
TRBV7-3,NA,NA,TRBJ2-7,TGTGCCAGCAGTAGGGTTTCTTCCTACGAGCAGTACTTC,CASSRVSSYEQYF
TRBV15,NA,NA,TRBJ1-3,TGTGCCACCCAGGGCCCTCTCTCTGGAAACACCATATATTTT,CATQGPLSGNTIYF
TRBV12-3/TRBV12-4,NA,NA,TRBJ2-3,TGTGCCAGCAGGGGCTGGACTAGCACAGATACGCAGTATTTT,CASRGWTSTDTQYF
TRBV19,TRBD1,NA,TRBJ2-3,TGTGCCAGTAGTACCTGGACAGGTCGCACAGATACGCAGTATTTT,CASSTWTGRTDTQYF
TRBV10-2,TRBD1,NA,TRBJ2-7,TGCGCCAGCAGTGAGTCGAACAGGGGGATATACGAGCAGTACTTC,CASSESNRGIYEQYF
TRBV24-1,NA,many,TRBJ1-2,TGTGCCCGTATCTGGGATCGGGGAATCCTCCGCTATGGCTACACCTTC,CARIWDRGILRYGYTF
TRBV10-3,TRBD2,few,TRBJ2-7,TGTGCCACCGGACTAGCGGGATCCTACGAGCAGTACTTC,CATGLAGSYEQYF
TRBV24-1,NA,NA,TRBJ2-7,TGTGCCACCAGTGCAACAGGGTCCTACGAGCAGTACTTC,CATSATGSYEQYF
TRBV5-1,NA,NA,TRBJ2-7,TGCGCCAGCACCCATCCATCCTCCTACGAGCAGTACTTC,CASTHPSSYEQYF
TRBV19,NA,NA,TRBJ2-7,TGTGCCAGTAGCGGGAAGGGACGGAGCGACTACGAGCAGTACTTC,CASSGKGRSDYEQYF
TRBV25-1,NA,NA,TRBJ2-1,TGTGCCAGCAGTGAACAGGGGACATCGTACAACGAGCAGTTCTTC,CASSEQGTSYNEQFF
TRBV20-1,TRBD2,NA,TRBJ2-3,TGCAGTGCTAGGTTAGCGGGAGGGCCTGGCACAGATACGCAGTATTTT,CSARLAGGPGTDTQYF
TRBV5-1,NA,NA,TRBJ2-6,TGCGCCAGCAGCTCCAGCGCAGGGATTTCTGGGGCCAACGTCCTGACTTTC,CASSSSAGISGANVLTF
TRBV15,TRBD2,once,TRBJ2-5,TGTGCCACCAGCAGAGAGAGGCTAGCGGGAGGAGAGACCCAGTACTTC,CATSRERLAGGETQYF
TRBV29-1,NA,NA,TRBJ2-6,TGCAGCGCGGGCGACTCTGGGGCCAACGTCCTGACTTTC,CSAGDSGANVLTF
TRBV20-1,TRBD2,few,TRBJ2-1,TGCAGTGTCTCGCCTAGCGGTGACAATGAGCAGTTCTTC,CSVSPSGDNEQFF
TRBV10-3,NA,NA,TRBJ1-1,TGTGCCATACAGGGTGGAGAGACTGAAGCTTTCTTT,CAIQGGETEAFF
TRBV7-8,NA,NA,TRBJ2-1,TGTGCCTCACTCGAGGGGGGATCCTACAATGAGCAGTTCTTC,CASLEGGSYNEQFF
TRBV7-6,NA,few,TRBJ2-7,TGTGCCAGCAGCTTAGACGCGGGGCCGGTCTACGAGCAGTACTTC,CASSLDAGPVYEQYF
TRBV20-1,NA,few,TRBJ2-5,TGCAGTGCTAGAGATCCTCAGAACAGTCAAGAGACCCAGTACTTC,CSARDPQNSQETQYF
TRBV7-9,NA,NA,TRBJ1-4,TGTGCCAGCAGCTTACTTTGGGGTACTAATGAAAAACTGTTTTTT,CASSLLWGTNEKLFF
TRBV7-8,TRBD2,many,TRBJ2-3,TGTGCCAGCAGCATCGGACTAGCCTACACAGATACGCAGTATTTT,CASSIGLAYTDTQYF
TRBV20-1,NA,NA,TRBJ2-5,TGCAGTGCCTCACTAGGGGAGACCCAGTACTTC,CSASLGETQYF
TRBV10-1,NA,NA,TRBJ2-7,TGCGCCAGCAGTGGAGGGCATAGCGGTTCCTACGAGCAGTACTTC,CASSGGHSGSYEQYF
TRBV6-1,NA,NA,TRBJ1-2,TGTGCCAGCAGTCCTATGGACAGAGTTGGAGGCTACACCTTC,CASSPMDRVGGYTF
TRBV29-1,NA,NA,TRBJ2-1,TGCAGCGTAGGCCAAACAGTCATACATGAGCAGTTCTTC,CSVGQTVIHEQFF
TRBV6-2/TRBV6-3,NA,NA,TRBJ2-7,TGTGCCAGCAGTCCCAACTACGAGCAGTACTTC,CASSPNYEQYF
TRBV7-9,NA,NA,TRBJ1-2,TGTGCCAGCAGCTCGGGAGCTAACTATGGCTACACCTTC,CASSSGANYGYTF
TRBV29-1,NA,NA,TRBJ1-5,TGCAGCGTTGAAGACAGTGATAGCAATCAGCCCCAGCATTTT,CSVEDSDSNQPQHF
TRBV19,NA,NA,TRBJ2-7,TGTGCCAGTAGTCCAATACTGGCAGCCTACGAGCAGTACTTC,CASSPILAAYEQYF
TRBV5-4,TRBD1,many,TRBJ1-1,TGTGCCAGCAGTTCCGACAGGGTGAACACTGAAGCTTTCTTT,CASSSDRVNTEAFF
TRBV10-3,NA,NA,TRBJ2-7,TGTGCCATCAGTGAGCCTGACTATCGACTTGGCGAGCAGTACTTC,CAISEPDYRLGEQYF
TRBV4-1,TRBD2,NA,TRBJ2-3,TGCGCCAGCAGCCAAAGAGCTAGCGGTACAGATACGCAGTATTTT,CASSQRASGTDTQYF
TRBV24-1,NA,NA,TRBJ2-3,TGTGCCACCAGTGGCCCGCAGCTGGGACGGTCCACAGATACGCAGTATTTT,CATSGPQLGRSTDTQYF
TRBV2,TRBD1,NA,TRBJ1-4,TGTGCCAGCAGCGAAAGGGGACAGGGGGCCGGAAAACTGTTTTTT,CASSERGQGAGKLFF
TRBV7-6,NA,NA,TRBJ1-2,TGTGCCAGCAGTTCTGCAGGGGATGGCTACACCTTC,CASSSAGDGYTF
TRBV5-5,NA,NA,TRBJ1-6,TGTGCCAGCAGCTTGGGGTCGGGGGCCTATAATTCACCCCTCCACTTT,CASSLGSGAYNSPLHF
TRBV7-9,NA,NA,TRBJ2-5,TGTGCCACTTCGATACGACAGGGAGGAGAGACCCAGTACTTC,CATSIRQGGETQYF
TRBV7-8,NA,few,TRBJ2-7,TGTGCCAGCAGCGTTGGACAGAACTACGAGCAGTACTTC,CASSVGQNYEQYF